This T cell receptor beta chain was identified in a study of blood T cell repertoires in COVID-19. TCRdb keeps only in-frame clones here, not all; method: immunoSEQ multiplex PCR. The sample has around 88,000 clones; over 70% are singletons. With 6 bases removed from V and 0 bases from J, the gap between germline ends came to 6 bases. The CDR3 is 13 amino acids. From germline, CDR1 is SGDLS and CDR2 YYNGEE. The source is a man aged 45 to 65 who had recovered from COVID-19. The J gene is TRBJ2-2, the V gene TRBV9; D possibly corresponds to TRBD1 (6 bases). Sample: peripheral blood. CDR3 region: CASNRANTGELFF. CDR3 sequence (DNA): TGTGCCAGCAACAGGGCGAACACCGGGGAGCTGTTTTTT.